A single sample is the source of the 12 T cell receptor beta chains below, sequenced in a study of human T cells and chemical hapten exposure. The time point: patch test 3, about 24 weeks after DPC sensitization. Noted treatment: therapeutic diphenylcyclopropenone sensitization with weekly scalp DPC. TCRdb re-analysed the RACE reads in MiXCR, keeping a single row per CDR3 protein. The data show 82,000 or so distinct CDR3 sequences, with about an eighth seen just once and under 6% held by the top ten. Source: whole blood, taken in connection with sensitization to the hapten diphenylcyclopropenone (DPC). The receptors originated from a woman aged 45-65 years with alopecia areata. Some clones in this sample may be carry-over from other donors' samples.

This clonotype was observed a handful of times. The genes are TRBV6-5 and TRBJ2-7; 12 bases agree with TRBD2. CDR1 and CDR2 from the germline V gene are MNHEY and SVGAGI. The J segment lost 6 bases and the V segment lost 11 bases, leaving 8 bases of the junction unmatched. The CDR3 length is 13 residues. CDR3 sequence: CAVTSGGRGEQYF. As DNA, the CDR3 is TGTGCCGTGACTAGCGGGGGAAGGGGCGAGCAGTACTTC.

This clonotype occurred a few times. CDR3 sequence: CSVEFRSGGYTF. The CDR3 region has the DNA TGCAGCGTTGAGTTCCGTAGTGGTGGCTACACCTTC. The V gene is TRBV29-1, the J gene TRBJ1-2; D is ambiguous. With 3 bases removed from V and 7 bases from J, the gap between germline ends came to 12 bases. CDR3 size: 12 residues. CDR1 and CDR2 from the germline V gene are SQVTM and ANQGSEA.

This chain uses TRBV10-1 with TRBJ2-5, with a possible D match to TRBD1 (5 bases). The ends were cut back, 0 bases at V and 5 bases at J, with 7 bases in the middle. Germline V lookup: CDR1 WNHNN, CDR2 SYGVQD (reference sequence). The CDR3 spans 13 residues. CDR3 in DNA: TGCGCCAGCAGTGAGTCAGGGGCCGAGACCCAGTACTTC. Translation: CASSESGAETQYF.

This clonotype occurred a few times. J is TRBJ2-1 and V is TRBV12-3 or TRBV12-4, with TRBD2 matching over 8 bases. After removal of 8 bases from V and 6 bases from J, the junction contained 9 bases not matched to a gene. The CDR3 is 14 amino acids. CDR3 loop: CASEAGVFGNEQFF. The CDR3 nucleotides read TGTGCCAGCGAAGCGGGAGTGTTCGGCAATGAGCAGTTCTTC.

The chain employs TRBV5-4 and TRBJ2-3; D may be TRBD1 (5 bases). The CDR3 consists of 12 residues. The germline V gene encodes CDR1 SGHNT and CDR2 YYREEE (reference sequence). Trimming stripped 4 bases from V and 8 bases from J, with 11 bases between. CDR3 in DNA: TGTGCCAGCAGCGTGAACCAGGGTACGCAGTATTTT. Encoded protein: CASSVNQGTQYF. Combining the CDR3 with reference TRBV5-4 and TRBJ2-3 gives the whole variable domain ETGVTQSPTHLIKTRGQQVTLRCSSQSGHNTVSWYQQALGQGPQFIFQYYREEENGRGNFPPRFSGLQFPNYSSELNVNALELDDSALYLCASSVNQGTQYFGPGTRLTVL.

At least ten counts were recorded for this clonotype. This chain uses TRBV6-5 with TRBJ2-5, with 13 bases that match TRBD2. The germline gives CDR1 MNHEY, CDR2 SVGAGI. The CDR3 contains 17 residues. V shed 6 bases and J 1 base; nucleotides not matched to a gene: 8. The CDR3 reads CASSRTSGSIAQETQYF. The CDR3 DNA reads TGTGCCAGCAGCAGGACTAGCGGGAGTATTGCCCAAGAGACCCAGTACTTC.

This clonotype occurred many times. The chain joins TRBV6-1 to TRBJ1-1; the D is unclear. Germline loops: CDR1 MNHNS, CDR2 SASEGT. With 4 bases removed from V and 5 bases from J, the gap between germline ends came to 14 bases. The CDR3 sequence is 14 residues long. DNA for the CDR3: TGTGCCAGCAGTGGATCGAGGGTTTGGACTGAAGCTTTCTTT. Its protein is CASSGSRVWTEAFF.

This clonotype has at least ten counts. The rearrangement joins TRBV29-1 to TRBJ2-5; TRBD2 agrees at 7 bases. This CDR3 contains 13 residues. CDR1 SQVTM and CDR2 ANQGSEA come from the germline V gene. The V and J ends lost 6 bases and 4 bases, in that order; junction bases with no gene match: 8. The chain's CDR3 is CSVIRLATETQYF. Written as DNA, the CDR3 is TGCAGCGTGATACGACTAGCAACAGAGACCCAGTACTTC.

This clonotype was recorded a few times. CDR3 amino acids: CASSVSGRGDEQFF. The CDR3 coding sequence is TGTGCCAGCAGTGTAAGCGGGAGGGGCGATGAGCAGTTCTTC. The V and J genes are TRBV2 and TRBJ2-1; the match to TRBD2 covers 10 bases. The CDR3 runs to 14 residues. Germline CDR1 SNHLY, CDR2 FYNNEI. With 4 bases clipped from V and 8 bases from J, the junction kept 5 bases outside the gene matches.

This clonotype was counted a few times. The chain combines TRBV20-1 with TRBJ2-3; 8 bases align to TRBD2. The CDR3 contains 17 residues. V was clipped by 1 base and J by 4 bases; unmatched bases: 13. CDR1 and CDR2 (germline): DFQATT, SNEGSKA (reference sequence). This chain's CDR3 is CSARGPRAGAGADTQYF. The CDR3 DNA is TGCAGTGCTAGAGGACCTAGAGCGGGAGCAGGCGCAGATACGCAGTATTTT.

This clonotype was recorded at least ten times. CDR3 loop: CASSYQAGGYEQFF. For the CDR3, the DNA is TGTGCCAGCAGTTACCAAGCGGGCGGGTATGAGCAGTTCTTC. V gene TRBV6-2 or TRBV6-3 combines with J gene TRBJ2-1; D might be TRBD2 (6 bases). Germline assignment: CDR1 MNHEY and CDR2 SVGEGT. The CDR3 length is 14 residues. V dropped 2 bases and J dropped 8 bases, with 13 bases sitting between them.

This clonotype was seen at least ten times. The rearrangement uses TRBV9 and TRBJ2-7; TRBD2 agrees at 9 bases. Germline assignment: CDR1 SGDLS and CDR2 YYNGEE. The J segment lost 1 base and the V segment lost 0 bases, leaving 5 bases of the junction unmatched. This CDR3 has 16 residues. CDR3: CASSVAGLAGSYEQYF. CDR3 DNA: TGTGCCAGCAGCGTAGCAGGTCTAGCGGGATCCTACGAGCAGTACTTC.